The 9 T cell receptor beta chains below all came from one sample that was sequenced in a study of blood T cell repertoires in COVID-19. Here immunoSEQ multiplex PCR was the method, and the copy in TCRdb shows in-frame clones only, minus some. Here the sample spans 250,000 to 300,000 clones, about 90% being singletons. Sequenced material: peripheral blood. The receptors originated from a woman between 45 and 60 years old who had recovered from COVID-19.

The chain couples TRBV12-5 to TRBJ2-3, with no clear D. Between the trimmed V and J ends, which lost 3 bases and 2 bases, there was a span of 3 bases. Germline V gives CDR1 LGHNT, CDR2 FRNRAP. This CDR3 contains 12 residues. The CDR3 DNA is TGTGCTAGTGGTTTACACACAGATACGCAGTATTTT. It translates to CASGLHTDTQYF.

This chain joins TRBV10-3 and TRBJ2-7; TRBD1 agrees at 12 bases. The V gene's germline CDR1 is ENHRY and CDR2 SYGVKD. The CDR3 runs to 15 residues. With 6 bases clipped from V and 1 base from J, the junction kept 4 bases outside the gene matches. The CDR3 here is CAIRPGQGASYEQYF. CDR3 nucleotides: TGTGCCATCAGGCCGGGACAGGGGGCTTCCTACGAGCAGTACTTC.

The J gene is TRBJ2-6, the V gene TRBV5-1, with a tentative D call TRBD2 (6 bases). CDR3 size: 20 residues. V was trimmed by 3 bases and J by 2 bases, leaving 24 bases between them. CDR1 is SGHRS, CDR2 YFSETQ, per germline. In DNA form, the CDR3 reads TGCGCCAGCAGCTACTTTCGCGGGGTAGGGACTCGAGCTGGGGCCAACGTCCTGACTTTC. Its translation: CASSYFRGVGTRAGANVLTF.

The rearrangement joins TRBV5-1 to TRBJ2-7, with 13 bases fitting TRBD2. V shed 4 bases, J shed 3 bases, and the junction held 7 bases outside the gene matches. Germline V gives CDR1 SGHRS, CDR2 YFSETQ. The length of the CDR3 is 16 residues. This chain's CDR3 is CASSQTSGRNSYEQYF. The CDR3, as DNA: TGCGCCAGCAGCCAGACTAGCGGGAGGAATAGCTACGAGCAGTACTTC.

This chain uses TRBV10-3 with TRBJ1-1; perhaps TRBD1 as D (6 bases). Looked up from germline, CDR1 is ENHRY and CDR2 is SYGVKD. The CDR3 sequence is 13 residues long. Trimming pared 5 bases from V and 3 bases from J, leaving 10 bases between. The CDR3 coding sequence is TGTGCCATCAGTCAGGGGTGGGACACTGAAGCTTTCTTT. This encodes CAISQGWDTEAFF.

The CDR3 is CASFRPPYEQYF. The CDR3 bases are TGTGCCAGCTTCAGGCCCCCATACGAGCAGTACTTC. The chain employs TRBV28 and TRBJ2-7; D not resolved. Germline V lookup: CDR1 MDHEN, CDR2 SYDVKM. V gave up 8 bases and J gave up 4 bases, with 12 bases separating them. This CDR3 contains 12 residues.

V gene TRBV7-2 combines with J gene TRBJ2-1; 10 bases fit TRBD2. Germline values: CDR1 SGHTA, CDR2 FQGNSA. V was clipped by 4 bases and J by 5 bases; unmatched bases: 14. This CDR3 comprises 18 residues. Written as DNA, the CDR3 is TGTGCCAGCAGCTCCTTAAGAGGGCCTAGCGGGAGTAACAATGAGCAGTTCTTC. This codes for CASSSLRGPSGSNNEQFF.

V gene TRBV29-1 combines with J gene TRBJ2-7, with 10 nucleotides matching TRBD1. This CDR3 has 12 residues. In germline, CDR1 is SQVTM, CDR2 ANQGSEA. V shed 6 bases and J 4 bases; nucleotides not matched to a gene: 3. The CDR3 reads CSVRQGAYEQYF. DNA of the CDR3: TGCAGCGTCCGACAGGGGGCGTACGAGCAGTACTTC.

This chain links TRBV10-3 with TRBJ1-1, with a tentative D call TRBD1 (6 bases). V gave up 7 bases and J gave up 1 base, with 10 bases separating them. The CDR3 extends over 13 amino acids. Germline V gene data show CDR1 as ENHRY and CDR2 as SYGVKD. CDR3 region: CAITMDRNTEAFF. The CDR3 DNA is TGTGCCATCACTATGGACAGGAACACTGAAGCTTTCTTT.